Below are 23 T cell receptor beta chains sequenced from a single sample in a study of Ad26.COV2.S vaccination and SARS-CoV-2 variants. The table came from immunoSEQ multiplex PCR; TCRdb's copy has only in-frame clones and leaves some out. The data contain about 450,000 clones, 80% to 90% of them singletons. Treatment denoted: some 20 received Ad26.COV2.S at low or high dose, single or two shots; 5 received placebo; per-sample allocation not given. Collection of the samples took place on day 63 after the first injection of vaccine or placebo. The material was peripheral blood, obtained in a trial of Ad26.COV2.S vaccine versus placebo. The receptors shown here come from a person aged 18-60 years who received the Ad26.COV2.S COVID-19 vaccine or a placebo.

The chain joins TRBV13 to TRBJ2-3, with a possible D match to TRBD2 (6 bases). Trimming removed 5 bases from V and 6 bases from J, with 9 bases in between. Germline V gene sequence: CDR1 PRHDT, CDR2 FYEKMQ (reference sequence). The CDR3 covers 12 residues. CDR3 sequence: CASSPAGDTQYF. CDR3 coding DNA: TGTGCCAGCAGCCCGGCGGGGGATACGCAGTATTTT.

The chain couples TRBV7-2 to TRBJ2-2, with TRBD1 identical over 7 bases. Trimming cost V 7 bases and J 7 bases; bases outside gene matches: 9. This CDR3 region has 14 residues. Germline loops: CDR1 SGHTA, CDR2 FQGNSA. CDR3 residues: CASTPQGSVGELFF. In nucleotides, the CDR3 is TGTGCCAGCACCCCACAGGGGTCAGTCGGGGAGCTGTTTTTT.

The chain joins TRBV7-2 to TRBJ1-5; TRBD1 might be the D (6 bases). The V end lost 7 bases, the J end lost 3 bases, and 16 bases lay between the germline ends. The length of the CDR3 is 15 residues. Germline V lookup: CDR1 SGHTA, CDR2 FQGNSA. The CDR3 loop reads CASKPGVGLNQPQHF. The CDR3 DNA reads TGTGCCAGCAAGCCAGGGGTTGGGCTCAATCAGCCCCAGCATTTT. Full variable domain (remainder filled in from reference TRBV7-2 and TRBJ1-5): GAGVSQSPSNKVTEKGKDVELRCDPISGHTALYWYRQSLGQGLEFLIYFQGNSAPDKSGLPSDRFSAERTGGSVSTLTIQRTQQEDSAVYLCASKPGVGLNQPQHFGDGTRLSIL.

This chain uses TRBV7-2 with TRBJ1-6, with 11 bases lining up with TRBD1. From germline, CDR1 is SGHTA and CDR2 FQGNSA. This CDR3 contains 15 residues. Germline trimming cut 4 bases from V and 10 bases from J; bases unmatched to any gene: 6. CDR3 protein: CASSSDGDRGSPLHF. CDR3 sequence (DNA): TGTGCCAGCAGCTCCGATGGGGACAGGGGGTCACCCCTCCACTTT.

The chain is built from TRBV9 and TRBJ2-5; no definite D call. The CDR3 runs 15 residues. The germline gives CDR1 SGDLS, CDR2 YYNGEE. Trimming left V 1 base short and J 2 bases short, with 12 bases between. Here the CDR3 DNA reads TGTGCCAGCAGCGTAACGCCCTGGCCTCAAGAGACCCAGTACTTC. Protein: CASSVTPWPQETQYF.

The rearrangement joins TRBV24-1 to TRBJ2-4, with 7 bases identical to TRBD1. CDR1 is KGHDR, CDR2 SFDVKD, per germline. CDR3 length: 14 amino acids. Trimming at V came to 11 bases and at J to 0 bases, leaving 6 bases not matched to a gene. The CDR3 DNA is TGTGCCAAAACAAACAGGGGAGCCAAAAACATTCAGTACTTC. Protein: CAKTNRGAKNIQYF.

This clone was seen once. Here the CDR3 DNA reads TGTGCCAGCAGCCCCAGACAGGGAATACAGCCCCAGCATTTT. This gives the protein CASSPRQGIQPQHF. The chain has TRBV7-2 and TRBJ1-5, with 7 bases matching TRBD1. Losses at the gene ends were 5 bases for V and 7 bases for J; bases not matched to a gene: 8. Germline CDR1 SGHTA, CDR2 FQGNSA. This CDR3 has 14 amino acids.

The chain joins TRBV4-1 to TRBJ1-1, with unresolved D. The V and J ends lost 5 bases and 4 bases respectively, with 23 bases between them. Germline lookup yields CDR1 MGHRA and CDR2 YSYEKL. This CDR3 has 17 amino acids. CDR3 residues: CASSLVTEWAVGTEAFF. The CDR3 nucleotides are TGCGCCAGCAGCTTAGTAACGGAGTGGGCCGTTGGCACTGAAGCTTTCTTT.

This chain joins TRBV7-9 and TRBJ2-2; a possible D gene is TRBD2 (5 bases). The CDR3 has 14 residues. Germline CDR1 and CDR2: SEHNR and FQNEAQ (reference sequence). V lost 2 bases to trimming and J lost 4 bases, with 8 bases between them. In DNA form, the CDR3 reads TGTGCCAGCAGCTTAAGCGGTTCCACCGGGGAGCTGTTTTTT. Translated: CASSLSGSTGELFF.

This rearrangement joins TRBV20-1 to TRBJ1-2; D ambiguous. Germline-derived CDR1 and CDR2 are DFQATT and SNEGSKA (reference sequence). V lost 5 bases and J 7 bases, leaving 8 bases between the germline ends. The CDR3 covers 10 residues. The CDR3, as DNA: TGCAGTGCTCTGGGAGCTGGCTACACCTTC. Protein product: CSALGAGYTF.

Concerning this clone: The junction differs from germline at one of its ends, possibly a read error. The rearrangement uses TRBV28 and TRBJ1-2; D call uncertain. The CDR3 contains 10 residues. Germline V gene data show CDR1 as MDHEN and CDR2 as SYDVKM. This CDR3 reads CASSLKGTNF. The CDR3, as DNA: TGTGCCAGCAGTTTAAAGGGTACAAACTTC.

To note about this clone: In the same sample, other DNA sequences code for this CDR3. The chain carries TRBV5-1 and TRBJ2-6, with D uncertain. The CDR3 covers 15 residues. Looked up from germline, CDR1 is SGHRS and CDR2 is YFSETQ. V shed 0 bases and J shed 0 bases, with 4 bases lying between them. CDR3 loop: CASSLVVSGANVLTF. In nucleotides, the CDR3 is TGCGCCAGCAGCTTGGTCGTCTCTGGGGCCAACGTCCTGACTTTC.

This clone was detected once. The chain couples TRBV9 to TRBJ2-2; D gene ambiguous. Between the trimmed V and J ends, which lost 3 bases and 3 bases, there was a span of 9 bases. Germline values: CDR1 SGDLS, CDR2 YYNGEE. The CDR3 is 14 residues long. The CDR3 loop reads CASSETAYTGELFF. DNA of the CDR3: TGTGCCAGCAGCGAGACCGCCTACACCGGGGAGCTGTTTTTT.

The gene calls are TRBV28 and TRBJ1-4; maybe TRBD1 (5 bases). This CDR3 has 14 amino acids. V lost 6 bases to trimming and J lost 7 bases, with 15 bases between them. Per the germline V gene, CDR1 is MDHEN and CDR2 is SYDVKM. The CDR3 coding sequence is TGTGCCAGCAGGGGACGGGCTAGGGGTGAAAAACTGTTTTTT. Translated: CASRGRARGEKLFF.

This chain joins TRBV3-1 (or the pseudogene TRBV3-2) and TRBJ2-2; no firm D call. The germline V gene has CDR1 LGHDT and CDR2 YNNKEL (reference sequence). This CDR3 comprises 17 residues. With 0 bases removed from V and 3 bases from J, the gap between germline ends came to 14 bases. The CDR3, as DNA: TGTGCCAGCAGCCAAGAAGTTGGCCTCTATTACACCGGGGAGCTGTTTTTT. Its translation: CASSQEVGLYYTGELFF.

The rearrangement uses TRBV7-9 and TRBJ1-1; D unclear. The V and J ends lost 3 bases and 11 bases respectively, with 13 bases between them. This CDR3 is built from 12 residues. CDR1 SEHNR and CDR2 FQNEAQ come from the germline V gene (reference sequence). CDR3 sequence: CASSFPFLQAFF. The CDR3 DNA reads TGTGCCAGCAGCTTCCCTTTTTTACAGGCTTTCTTT.

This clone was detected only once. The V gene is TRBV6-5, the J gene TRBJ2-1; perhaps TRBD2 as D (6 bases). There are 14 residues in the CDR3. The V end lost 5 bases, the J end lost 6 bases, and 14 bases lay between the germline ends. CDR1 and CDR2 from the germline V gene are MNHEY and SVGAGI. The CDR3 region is CASSPGTPSNEQFF. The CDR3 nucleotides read TGTGCCAGCAGTCCCGGGACTCCATCCAATGAGCAGTTCTTC.

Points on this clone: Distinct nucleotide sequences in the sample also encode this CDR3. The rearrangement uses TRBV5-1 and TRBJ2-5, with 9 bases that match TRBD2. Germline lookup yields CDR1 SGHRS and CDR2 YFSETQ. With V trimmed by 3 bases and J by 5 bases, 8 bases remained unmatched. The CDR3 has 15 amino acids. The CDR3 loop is CASSSPAGGGETQYF. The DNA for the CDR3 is TGCGCCAGCAGCTCACCAGCGGGGGGTGGGGAGACCCAGTACTTC.

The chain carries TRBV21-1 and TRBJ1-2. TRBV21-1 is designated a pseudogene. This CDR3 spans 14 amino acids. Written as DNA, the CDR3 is TGTGCCAGCAGCCTTGGGGAGGACAACTATGGCTACACCTTC. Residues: CASSLGEDNYGYTF.

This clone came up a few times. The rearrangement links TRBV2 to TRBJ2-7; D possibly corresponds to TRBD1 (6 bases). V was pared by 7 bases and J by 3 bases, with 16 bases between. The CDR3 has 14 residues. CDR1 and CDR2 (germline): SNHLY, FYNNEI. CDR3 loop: CASMREQGLYEQYF. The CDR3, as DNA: TGTGCCAGCATGAGGGAGCAGGGGCTCTACGAGCAGTACTTC.

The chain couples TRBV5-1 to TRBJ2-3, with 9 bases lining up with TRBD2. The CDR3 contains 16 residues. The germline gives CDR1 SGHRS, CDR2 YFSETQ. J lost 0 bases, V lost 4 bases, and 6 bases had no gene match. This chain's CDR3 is CASSPGLASSTDTQYF. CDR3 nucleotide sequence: TGCGCCAGCAGCCCCGGACTAGCGTCTAGCACAGATACGCAGTATTTT.

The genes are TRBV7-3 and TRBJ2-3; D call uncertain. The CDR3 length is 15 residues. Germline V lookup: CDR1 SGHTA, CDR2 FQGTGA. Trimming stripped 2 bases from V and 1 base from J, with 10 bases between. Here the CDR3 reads CASSLLGQRTDTQYF. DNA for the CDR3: TGTGCCAGCAGCTTATTGGGCCAGCGCACAGATACGCAGTATTTT.

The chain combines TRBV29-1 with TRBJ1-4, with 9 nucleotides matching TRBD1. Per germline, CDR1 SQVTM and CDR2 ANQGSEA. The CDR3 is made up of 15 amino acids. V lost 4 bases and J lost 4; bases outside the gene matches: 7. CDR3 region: CSVVSGTGLNEKLFF. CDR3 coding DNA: TGCAGCGTTGTATCCGGGACAGGGCTTAATGAAAAACTGTTTTTT.